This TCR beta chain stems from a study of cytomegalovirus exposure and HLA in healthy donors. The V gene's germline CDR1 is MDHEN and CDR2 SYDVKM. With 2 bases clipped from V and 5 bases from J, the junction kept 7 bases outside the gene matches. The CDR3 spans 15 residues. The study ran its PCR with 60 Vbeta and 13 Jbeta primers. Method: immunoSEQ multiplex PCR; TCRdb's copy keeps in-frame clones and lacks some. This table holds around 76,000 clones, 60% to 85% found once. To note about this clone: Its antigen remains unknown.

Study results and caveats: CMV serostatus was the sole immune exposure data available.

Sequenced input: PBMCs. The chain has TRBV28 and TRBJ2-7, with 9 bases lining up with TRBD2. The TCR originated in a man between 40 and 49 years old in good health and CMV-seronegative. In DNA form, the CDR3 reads TGTGCCAGCAGTTTAGTGGCGGGAGGGCCCCACGAGCAGTACTTC. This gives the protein CASSLVAGGPHEQYF.